The next 7 T cell receptor beta chains were all read from a single sample in a study of shared clonotypes between healthy human individuals. Sequencing used immunoSEQ multiplex PCR; TCRdb keeps in-frame clones, though not all of them. The table includes over a million clones, roughly 97% detected once. The sample consisted of naive CD4+ T cells sorted from blood. The subset was: CD45RA+ positively selected. The receptors derive from a man in his thirties or forties in good health.

V gene TRBV29-1 combines with J gene TRBJ2-5; perhaps TRBD2 as D (5 bases). Germline V gene data show CDR1 as SQVTM and CDR2 as ANQGSEA. Trimming took 7 bases from V and 5 from J, leaving 8 bases between them. The CDR3 totals 10 residues. The CDR3 sequence is CSAGVETQYF. The CDR3 DNA sequence: TGCAGCGCCGGGGTGGAGACCCAGTACTTC.

V and J are TRBV14 and TRBJ2-1, with D possibly matching TRBD1 (5 bases). The CDR3 length is 16 residues. With 3 bases removed from V and 8 bases from J, the gap between germline ends came to 20 bases. Germline loops: CDR1 SGHDN, CDR2 FVKESK. The DNA for the CDR3 is TGTGCCAGCAGCCACCTTTTGGGGCAGGGTAGGCATGAGCAGTTCTTC. Protein sequence: CASSHLLGQGRHEQFF.

V and J are TRBV28 and TRBJ1-1; D is unclear. The germline gives CDR1 MDHEN, CDR2 SYDVKM. Trimming stripped 8 bases from V and 1 base from J, with 29 bases between. The CDR3 covers 19 residues. The CDR3 region is CASRPSTAGLQRGNTEAFF. Here the CDR3 DNA reads TGTGCCAGCCGACCATCGACGGCAGGCTTACAAAGAGGGAACACTGAAGCTTTCTTT.

This sequence joins TRBV9 and TRBJ1-3; D might be TRBD1 (5 bases). The CDR3 totals 14 residues. The germline CDR1 and CDR2 sequences are SGDLS and YYNGEE. The V gene lost 0 bases and the J gene lost 5 bases, with 9 bases spanning the gap. CDR3 in amino acids: CASSVGQGRNTIYF. CDR3 in DNA: TGTGCCAGCAGCGTAGGGCAGGGAAGAAACACCATATATTTT.

J is TRBJ2-1 and V is TRBV18, with D hard to call. The CDR3 is 16 amino acids. Germline loops: CDR1 KGHSH, CDR2 LQKENI. Trimming took 3 bases from V and 8 from J, leaving 20 bases between them. Here the CDR3 reads CASSPSSRQPAYEQFF. The CDR3 region has the DNA TGTGCCAGCTCACCTTCCTCACGTCAGCCAGCGTATGAGCAGTTCTTC.

The V call is TRBV2, the J call TRBJ1-5, with a tentative D call TRBD1 (5 bases). CDR1 is SNHLY, CDR2 FYNNEI, per germline. The V end lost 6 bases, the J end lost 2 bases, and 14 bases lay between the germline ends. The CDR3 has 15 amino acids. The DNA of the CDR3 is TGTGCCAGCAGCGAGGACACCGCGGGCAATCAGCCCCAGCATTTT. It yields the protein CASSEDTAGNQPQHF. Variable domain in full (rest from reference TRBV2 and TRBJ1-5): EPEVTQTPSHQVTQMGQEVILRCVPISNHLYFYWYRQILGQKVEFLVSFYNNEISEKSEIFDDQFSVERPDGSNFTLKIRSTKLEDSAMYFCASSEDTAGNQPQHFGDGTRLSIL.

V usage is TRBV28 and J usage is TRBJ2-7, with D perhaps TRBD2 (7 bases). The CDR3 runs 15 residues. The germline V and J ends were trimmed by 5 bases and 0 bases, with 14 bases remaining between them. Germline V lookup: CDR1 MDHEN, CDR2 SYDVKM. CDR3 residues: CASSPGGGGSYEQYF. Written as DNA, the CDR3 is TGTGCCAGCAGTCCCGGGGGCGGGGGCTCCTACGAGCAGTACTTC.